A selection of T cell receptor beta chains follows, all from one sample in a study of T-cell reconstitution after alpha-beta-depleted transplantation in children. MiXCR was run by TCRdb on the PCR reads, yielding one entry per CDR3 protein. There are more than 500,000 distinct CDR3 sequences in the sample; roughly 11% occur only once, and about 14% lies in the top ten. Here the sequenced sample was PBMCs, mostly from graft donor cells, taken 180 days after TCRalphabeta/CD19-depleted stem cell transplant. All receptors derive from a female patient aged 2-9 years who had a stem cell transplant for aplastic anemia, so the T cells may come from the graft donor. The CDR3 runs from the conserved cysteine through the conserved F or W. The order of the fields is V gene, J gene, CDR3 protein.

TRBV12-3/TRBV12-4	TRBJ1-1	CASTHIESNTEAFF
TRBV20-1	TRBJ2-1	CSARDLREGNEQFF
TRBV12-3/TRBV12-4	TRBJ2-6	CASSGTGLSGANVLTF
TRBV7-9	TRBJ1-1	CASSRRTLTRNTEAFF
TRBV5-1	TRBJ2-2	CASKSGGHSGTGELFF
TRBV6-2/TRBV6-3	TRBJ2-6	CASSFLGYFVFSGANVLTF
TRBV20-1	TRBJ2-7	CSVPGDYEQYF
TRBV29-1	TRBJ2-5	CSVGVAGGPGETQYF
TRBV12-3/TRBV12-4	TRBJ2-3	CASSFAGGITDTQYF
TRBV3-1	TRBJ2-1	CASSHRFLSYNEQFF
TRBV7-3	TRBJ2-7	CASSPTGGGGEQYF
TRBV7-8	TRBJ2-3	CASSFTTRGQDTQYF
TRBV5-1	TRBJ2-1	CASSQAAEYFSYNEQFF
TRBV7-2	TRBJ1-4	CASSPGQGVGERLFF
TRBV6-2/TRBV6-3	TRBJ2-1	CASSYPGTGYYNEQFF
TRBV7-2	TRBJ2-5	CASSFGVRQETQYF
TRBV12-3/TRBV12-4	TRBJ2-1	CASSLTGAYNEQFF
TRBV25-1	TRBJ1-1	CASSVGGPDGMNTEAFF
TRBV27	TRBJ2-1	CASSFIAGGVTNEQFF
TRBV29-1	TRBJ1-2	CSAGGLFLNGYTF
TRBV5-6	TRBJ2-7	CASSFRPTGTGSYEQYF
TRBV5-6	TRBJ2-2	CASSLTDRGLTGELFF
TRBV5-5	TRBJ1-3	CASSLPGAETGNTIYF